One and the same sample provided the 10 T cell receptor beta chains below, sequenced in a study of metastatic and nonmetastatic thyroid tumors. Thyroid surgery was preceded by no treatment in any patient. TCRdb ran MiXCR on the PCR reads. The data contain some 15,000 clones, roughly 25% of them seen just once; the ten biggest clones take up roughly 9.8%. The sample taken for sequencing was blood. The receptors were sampled from a male donor with papillary thyroid cancer or a benign thyroid nodule (not recorded which). Some clones in this sample may be carry-over from other donors' samples.

The V gene is TRBV6-1, the J gene TRBJ1-6; D is perhaps TRBD1 (5 bases). Germline values: CDR1 MNHNS, CDR2 SASEGT. The CDR3 has 13 residues. Trimming took off 7 bases at V and 14 bases at J, with 18 bases between the two ends. The DNA for the CDR3 is TGTGCCAGCACCCGGACGGGGCTAGGGACCCTCCACTTT. Protein: CASTRTGLGTLHF.

V and J are TRBV20-1 and TRBJ2-1; no definite D call. The CDR3 is 11 residues long. V lost 5 bases and J lost 6, with 8 bases in between. Germline assignment: CDR1 DFQATT and CDR2 SNEGSKA (reference sequence). The CDR3 region has the DNA TGCAGTGCTGAGTATAGCAATGAGCAGTTCTTC. This sequence encodes CSAEYSNEQFF.

At least ten counts were recorded for this clone. V is TRBV5-6 and J is TRBJ2-5; 8 nucleotides line up with TRBD1. V shed 4 bases and J 7 bases; nucleotides not matched to a gene: 3. The CDR3 is 12 amino acids. Per the germline V gene, CDR1 is SGHDT and CDR2 is YYEEEE. CDR3 in amino acids: CASSGQGRTQYF. As DNA, the CDR3 is TGTGCCAGCAGCGGACAGGGAAGGACCCAGTACTTC.

This clone rates as large. The V gene is TRBV6-2 or TRBV6-3, the J gene TRBJ2-2, with 14 bases lining up with TRBD2. Germline V gives CDR1 MNHEY, CDR2 SVGEGT. Trimming took 0 bases from V and 0 from J; bases not matched to a gene: 0. The CDR3 totals 18 residues. The CDR3 spells CASSYSTSGGANTGELFF. Written as DNA, the CDR3 is TGTGCCAGCAGTTACTCGACTAGCGGGGGGGCGAACACCGGGGAGCTGTTTTTT.

This clone was detected ten times or more. The chain combines TRBV20-1 with TRBJ1-2; no reliable D call. The CDR3 loop spans 11 amino acids. Trimming took off 5 bases at V and 6 bases at J, with 10 bases between the two ends. Looked up from germline, CDR1 is DFQATT and CDR2 is SNEGSKA (reference sequence). CDR3 coding DNA: TGCAGTGCTCCCCAGGTGCATGGCTACACCTTC. This sequence encodes CSAPQVHGYTF.

This clone was seen many times. This chain uses TRBV6-1 with TRBJ2-3, with D perhaps matching TRBD1 (5 bases). Trimming took 4 bases from V and 5 from J, leaving 10 bases between them. This CDR3 spans 13 amino acids. Germline CDR1 reads MNHNS; CDR2 reads SASEGT. The CDR3 here is CASSGQSGDTQYF. CDR3 coding DNA: TGTGCCAGCAGTGGACAGTCGGGAGATACGCAGTATTTT.

The chain uses TRBV10-3 and TRBJ2-3; no clear D. The ends were cut back, 3 bases at V and 4 bases at J, with 8 bases in the middle. The CDR3 extends over 13 amino acids. Looked up from germline, CDR1 is ENHRY and CDR2 is SYGVKD. The DNA for the CDR3 is TGTGCCATCAGTGACAATTTGCCAGATACGCAGTATTTT. This gives the protein CAISDNLPDTQYF.

The table lists this clone with many counts. This chain links TRBV2 with TRBJ2-7; 9 bases are a match to TRBD2. Germline V gene sequence: CDR1 SNHLY, CDR2 FYNNEI. CDR3 size: 15 residues. J gave up 4 bases and V 7 bases, and 11 bases lay outside the gene matches. The DNA for the CDR3 is TGTGCCAGCATACCTTCGACTAGCGGCAGGTACGAGCAGTACTTC. Its protein product is CASIPSTSGRYEQYF. Looking up the rest from reference TRBV2 and TRBJ2-7 gives the full variable domain: EPEVTQTPSHQVTQMGQEVILRCVPISNHLYFYWYRQILGQKVEFLVSFYNNEISEKSEIFDDQFSVERPDGSNFTLKIRSTKLEDSAMYFCASIPSTSGRYEQYFGPGTRLTVT.

The V gene is TRBV4-1, the J gene TRBJ1-1; D remains unclear. CDR1 is MGHRA, CDR2 YSYEKL, per germline. CDR3 length equals 13 residues. Trimming removed 1 base from V and 7 bases from J, with 10 bases in between. CDR3 in DNA: TGCGCCAGCAGCCAAGTCGCGGAGAATGAAGCTTTCTTT. Translating gives CASSQVAENEAFF.

This clone came up many times. This chain connects TRBV20-1 to TRBJ2-5; TRBD2 matches at 11 bases. The CDR3 is 17 residues long. Germline V gene lookup returns CDR1 DFQATT and CDR2 SNEGSKA (reference sequence). With V trimmed by 6 bases and J by 0 bases, 12 bases remained unmatched. CDR3 in amino acids: CSAKNSGGAGYQETQYF. The CDR3 DNA reads as TGCAGTGCGAAGAATAGCGGGGGGGCGGGGTACCAAGAGACCCAGTACTTC.